The entry that follows covers one TCR beta chain sequence. Its antigen is currently unknown. Germline lookup yields CDR1 SEHNR and CDR2 FQNEAQ (reference sequence). The CDR3 totals 16 residues. TCRdb reprocessed the 5' RACE reads and stores each CDR3 protein as one record, lacking DNA. The sample includes 150,000 to 160,000 distinct CDR3 sequences. The data belong to a study of T cells expressing NK-cell markers. Study information: Just one sequenced donor of eight was HCMV-seronegative, while seven were seropositive. The study, taken as a whole, reports: The study found dominant NKG2C+ clonotypes at 1.0-7.0% of CD8+ T cells in six donors.

The specimen sequenced was blood T cells: a sorted CD56 or NKG2C T cell subset, CD4+ or CD8+ T cells, or bulk PBMC T cells (not recorded which). The clonotype was recovered from a woman in her forties or fifties in good health. The V gene is TRBV7-9, the J gene TRBJ2-7; the D gene TCRdb calls, TRBD2, cannot be checked with no DNA. The CDR3 here is CASSLGLAGISYEQYF.